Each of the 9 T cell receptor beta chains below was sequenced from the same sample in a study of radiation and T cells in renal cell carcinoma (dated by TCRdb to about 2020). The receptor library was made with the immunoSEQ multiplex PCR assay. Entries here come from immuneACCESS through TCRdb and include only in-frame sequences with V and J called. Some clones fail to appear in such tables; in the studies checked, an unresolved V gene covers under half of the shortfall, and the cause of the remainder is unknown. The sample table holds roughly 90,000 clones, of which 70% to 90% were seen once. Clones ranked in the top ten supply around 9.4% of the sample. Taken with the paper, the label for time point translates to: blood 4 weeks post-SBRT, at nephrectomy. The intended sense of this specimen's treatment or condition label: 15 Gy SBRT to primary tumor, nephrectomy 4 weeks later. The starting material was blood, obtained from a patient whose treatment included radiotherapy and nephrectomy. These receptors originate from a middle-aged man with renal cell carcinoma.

The CDR3 bases are TGTGCCAGCAGCCAAGGGGCAGGGGGCTCGTCTGGAAACACCATATATTTT. Translation: CASSQGAGGSSGNTIYF. This sequence joins TRBV4-2 and TRBJ1-3, with 8 bases identical to TRBD1. The length of the CDR3 is 17 residues. V shed 1 base, J shed 1 base, and the junction held 6 bases outside the gene matches. Germline V gene lookup returns CDR1 LGHNA and CDR2 YNFKEQ.

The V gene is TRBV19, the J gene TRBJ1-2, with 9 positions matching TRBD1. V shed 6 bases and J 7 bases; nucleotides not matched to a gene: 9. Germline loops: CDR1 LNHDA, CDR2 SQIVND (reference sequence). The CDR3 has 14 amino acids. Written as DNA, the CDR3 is TGTGCCAGTAGACCAGGACAGGGGCGCTTTGGCTACACCTTC. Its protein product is CASRPGQGRFGYTF.

In DNA form, the CDR3 reads TGTGCCAACCTAGGACAGGGGGCTTCGAGGGGCTACACCTTC. Its protein is CANLGQGASRGYTF. The chain joins TRBV2 to TRBJ1-2; 11 bases fit TRBD1. V shed 10 bases, J shed 8 bases, and the junction held 12 bases outside the gene matches. The V gene's germline CDR1 is SNHLY and CDR2 FYNNEI. The CDR3 spans 14 residues.

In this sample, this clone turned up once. The CDR3 is CASSPKMGFSYEQYF. CDR3 nucleotides: TGTGCCAGCAGCCCCAAGATGGGGTTCTCCTACGAGCAGTACTTC. The chain employs TRBV5-8 and TRBJ2-7; D remains ambiguous. The CDR3 loop spans 15 amino acids. Per germline, CDR1 SGHTS and CDR2 YDEGEE. V was clipped by 4 bases and J by 0 bases, with 14 bases between them.

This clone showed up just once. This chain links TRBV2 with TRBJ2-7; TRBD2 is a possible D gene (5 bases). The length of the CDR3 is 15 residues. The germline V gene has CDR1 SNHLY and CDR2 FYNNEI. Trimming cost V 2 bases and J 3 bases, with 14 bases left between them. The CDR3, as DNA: TGTGCCAGCAGTGAATACTCGGGATTCCGCTACGAGCAGTACTTC. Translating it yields CASSEYSGFRYEQYF.

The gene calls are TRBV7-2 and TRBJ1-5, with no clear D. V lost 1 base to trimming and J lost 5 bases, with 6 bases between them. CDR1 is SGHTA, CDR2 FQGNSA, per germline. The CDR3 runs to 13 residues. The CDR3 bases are TGTGCCAGCAGCTTAGTCGGTCATCAGCCCCAGCATTTT. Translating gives CASSLVGHQPQHF.

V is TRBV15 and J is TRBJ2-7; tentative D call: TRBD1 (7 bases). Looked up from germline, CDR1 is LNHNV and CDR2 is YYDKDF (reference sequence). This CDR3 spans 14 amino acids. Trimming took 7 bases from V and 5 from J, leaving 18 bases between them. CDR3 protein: CATKGGRDRNEQYF. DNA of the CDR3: TGTGCCACCAAGGGGGGCAGGGACAGAAACGAGCAGTACTTC.

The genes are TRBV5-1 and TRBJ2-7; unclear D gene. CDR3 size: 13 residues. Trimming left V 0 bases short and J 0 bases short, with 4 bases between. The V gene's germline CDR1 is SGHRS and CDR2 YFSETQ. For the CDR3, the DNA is TGCGCCAGCAGCTTGGCCATCTCCTACGAGCAGTACTTC. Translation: CASSLAISYEQYF. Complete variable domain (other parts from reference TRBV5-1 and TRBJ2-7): KAGVTQTPRYLIKTRGQQVTLSCSPISGHRSVSWYQQTPGQGLQFLFEYFSETQRNKGNFPGRFSGRQFSNSRSEMNVSTLELGDSALYLCASSLAISYEQYFGPGTRLTVT.

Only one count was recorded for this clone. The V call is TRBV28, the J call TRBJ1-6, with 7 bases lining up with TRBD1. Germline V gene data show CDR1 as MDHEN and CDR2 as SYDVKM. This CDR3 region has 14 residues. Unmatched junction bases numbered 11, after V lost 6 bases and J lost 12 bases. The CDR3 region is CASRTGTVLVPLHF. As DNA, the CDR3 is TGTGCCAGCAGGACCGGGACAGTGCTGGTACCCCTCCACTTT.